This passage covers 27 T cell receptor beta chains from one sample sequenced in a study of blood T cell repertoires in COVID-19. Assay used: immunoSEQ multiplex PCR; TCRdb lists only in-frame clones, some missing. The sample includes about 400,000 clones, roughly 89% of them seen just once. Source material: peripheral blood. Source of these receptors: a woman between 25 and 40 years old with active or convalescent COVID-19.

The rearrangement links TRBV5-6 to TRBJ2-3, with 7 bases fitting TRBD2. Germline-derived CDR1 and CDR2 are SGHDT and YYEEEE. CDR3 length: 17 residues. V was clipped by 4 bases and J by 4 bases; unmatched bases: 15. Here the CDR3 DNA reads TGTGCCAGCAGCCCCGCGGCGGGAGCCGGCGCGCCAGATACGCAGTATTTT. This translates into CASSPAAGAGAPDTQYF.

In its sample, this clone was seen once. The chain joins TRBV6-6 to TRBJ2-1, with TRBD2 matching 16 bases. The J segment lost 0 bases and the V segment lost 5 bases, leaving 16 bases of the junction unmatched. The germline gives CDR1 MNHNY, CDR2 SVGAGI (reference sequence). This CDR3 has 22 amino acids. This CDR3 reads CASSPGTSGGALVRNSYNEQFF. The CDR3, as DNA: TGTGCCAGCAGTCCGGGGACTAGCGGGGGGGCTTTGGTGCGAAACTCCTACAATGAGCAGTTCTTC.

The J gene is TRBJ2-7, the V gene TRBV27, with 7 nucleotides matching TRBD2. V lost 6 bases and J lost 7; bases outside the gene matches: 15. CDR1 MNHEY and CDR2 SMNVEV come from the germline V gene (reference sequence). The CDR3 covers 15 residues. In DNA form, the CDR3 reads TGTGCCAGCAGGTCGTTGGCGGGAGTAGCGCGGGAGCAGTACTTC. Translated: CASRSLAGVAREQYF.

CDR3 in DNA: TGTGCCAGCAGCTTTAGTTTGAACAGCTTAATTAACTATGGCTACACCTTC. Protein: CASSFSLNSLINYGYTF. J is TRBJ1-2 and V is TRBV13, with D hard to call. Trimming pared 3 bases from V and 1 base from J, leaving 18 bases between. CDR3 length equals 17 residues. Looked up from germline, CDR1 is PRHDT and CDR2 is FYEKMQ (reference sequence).

The J gene is TRBJ2-3, the V gene TRBV10-2, with 10 bases aligning to TRBD2. Trimming cost V 6 bases and J 3 bases; bases outside gene matches: 9. The V gene's germline CDR1 is WSHSY and CDR2 SAAADI. This CDR3 region has 16 residues. The CDR3 loop is CASRAGGPGVTDTQYF. CDR3 nucleotide sequence: TGCGCCAGCAGAGCGGGAGGGCCGGGTGTGACAGATACGCAGTATTTT.

The gene calls are TRBV5-6 and TRBJ2-1, with 10 bases lining up with TRBD2. This CDR3 contains 13 residues. Trimming at V came to 0 bases and at J to 13 bases, leaving 4 bases not matched to a gene. Germline-derived CDR1 and CDR2 are SGHDT and YYEEEE. This CDR3 is CASSLELAGRQFF. CDR3 bases: TGTGCCAGCAGCTTGGAACTAGCGGGAAGACAGTTCTTC.

This chain joins TRBV12-5 and TRBJ2-2, with a weak D call TRBD1 (5 bases). This CDR3 is 12 amino acids long. In germline, CDR1 is LGHNT, CDR2 FRNRAP. The V end was cut by 9 bases, the J end by 3 bases, with 8 bases between. The CDR3 DNA reads as TGTGCTAGCTGCAGGGACACCGGGGAGCTGTTTTTT. It specifies CASCRDTGELFF.

The rearrangement uses TRBV5-4 and TRBJ2-1, with 9 bases identical to TRBD2. Germline values: CDR1 SGHNT, CDR2 YYREEE (reference sequence). The CDR3 runs 15 residues. Trimming cost V 2 bases and J 6 bases; bases outside gene matches: 6. CDR3 nucleotides: TGTGCCAGCAGCTTAATGATAGCGGGGGCCAATGAGCAGTTCTTC. Residues: CASSLMIAGANEQFF.

CDR3 sequence reads: CASSSGDTYTDTQYF. CDR3 nucleotides: TGTGCCAGCAGCTCAGGGGACACCTACACAGATACGCAGTATTTT. The V call is TRBV7-9, the J call TRBJ2-3; D is possibly TRBD1 (6 bases). The CDR3 consists of 15 residues. The germline gives CDR1 SEHNR, CDR2 FQNEAQ (reference sequence). V was pared by 4 bases and J by 2 bases, with 13 bases between.

V gene TRBV19 combines with J gene TRBJ2-1, with no clear D. This CDR3 has 16 amino acids. The V end lost 2 bases, the J end lost 0 bases, and 11 bases lay between the germline ends. The germline CDR1 and CDR2 sequences are LNHDA and SQIVND (reference sequence). The CDR3 sequence: CASSILLLSSYNEQFF. The CDR3 DNA is TGTGCCAGTAGTATACTCCTTCTGAGCTCCTACAATGAGCAGTTCTTC.

The chain joins TRBV1 to TRBJ1-5; the table names TRBD1, a call not compared with the DNA. TRBV1 is flagged as a pseudogene. This CDR3 is built from 15 residues. CDR3 protein: CTSWTGQGDLQPQHF. DNA of the CDR3: TGCACCAGCTGGACGGGACAGGGGGACCTGCAGCCCCAGCATTTT.

This sequence joins TRBV25-1 and TRBJ2-1; D not resolved. V shed 3 bases and J shed 8 bases, with 17 bases lying between them. Germline V gene sequence: CDR1 MGHDK, CDR2 SYGVNS. This CDR3 is 15 amino acids long. The CDR3 protein is CASSDTAVERYEQFF. The CDR3 coding sequence is TGTGCCAGCAGTGATACGGCGGTGGAGCGCTATGAGCAGTTCTTC.

This chain's CDR3 is CASSVGGVESTEAFF. CDR3 nucleotide sequence: TGTGCCAGCAGCGTAGGGGGGGTGGAAAGTACTGAAGCTTTCTTT. The chain joins TRBV9 to TRBJ1-1; tentatively, D is TRBD1 (5 bases). The CDR3 extends over 15 amino acids. Germline V CDR1 and CDR2: SGDLS, YYNGEE. V was shortened by 0 bases and J by 5 bases, with 14 bases between the two germline ends.

V and J are TRBV11-2 and TRBJ1-4, with D possibly matching TRBD1 (6 bases). CDR1 and CDR2 (germline): SGHAT, FQNNGV. With 4 bases removed from V and 6 bases from J, the gap between germline ends came to 18 bases. This CDR3 has 16 amino acids. This CDR3 reads CASSSEQGFTHEKLFF. The DNA of the CDR3 is TGTGCCAGCAGCTCGGAACAGGGTTTTACGCATGAAAAACTGTTTTTT.

The J gene is TRBJ2-7, the V gene TRBV7-2; 10 bases line up with TRBD2. The germline gives CDR1 SGHTA, CDR2 FQGNSA. The CDR3 sequence is 14 residues long. The V gene end was trimmed by 9 bases and the J gene end by 2 bases; junction bases not matched to a gene: 7. CDR3 in DNA: TGTGCCAGTATTATAGCGGGGGGACCCTACGAGCAGTACTTC. It encodes CASIIAGGPYEQYF.

This chain joins TRBV19 and TRBJ1-1, with D maybe TRBD1 (5 bases). Trimming shortened V by 7 bases and J by 5 bases, and 14 bases separated the two germline ends. CDR1 LNHDA and CDR2 SQIVND come from the germline V gene (reference sequence). The CDR3 spans 13 residues. CDR3 nucleotides: TGTGCCAGTACCGGCAGGGTGATAACTGAAGCTTTCTTT. Residues: CASTGRVITEAFF.

The chain is built from TRBV4-1 and TRBJ2-1, with a weak D call TRBD1 (5 bases). Trimming pared 1 base from V and 4 bases from J, leaving 17 bases between. CDR1 is MGHRA, CDR2 YSYEKL, per germline. The CDR3 is made up of 17 amino acids. CDR3 sequence (DNA): TGCGCCAGCAGCCAAGTTAACCTGAATGGACAATACAATGAGCAGTTCTTC. Amino acids: CASSQVNLNGQYNEQFF.

The V gene is TRBV18, the J gene TRBJ1-3, with 7 nucleotides matching TRBD1. The CDR3 is 16 amino acids. Germline values: CDR1 KGHSH, CDR2 LQKENI. V shed 1 base and J 1 base; nucleotides not matched to a gene: 4. DNA for the CDR3: TGTGCCAGCTCACCACTACGGGACAGATCTGGAAACACCATATATTTT. Its translation is CASSPLRDRSGNTIYF.

The chain links TRBV3-1 (or the pseudogene TRBV3-2) to TRBJ2-1; 8 bases align to TRBD2. Germline CDR1 reads LGHDT; CDR2 reads YNNKEL (reference sequence). The ends lost 4 bases at V and 4 bases at J; junction bases unmatched: 6. The CDR3 contains 15 residues. The CDR3 sequence: CASSLRRGAYNEQFF. CDR3 DNA sequence: TGTGCCAGCAGCCTCCGGCGGGGGGCGTACAATGAGCAGTTCTTC.

The chain is built from TRBV28 and TRBJ1-1; D ambiguous. Germline CDR1 reads MDHEN; CDR2 reads SYDVKM. CDR3 length: 13 amino acids. V was cut by 6 bases and J by 6 bases, with 14 bases left in between. CDR3 DNA: TGTGCCAGCAGCCTCTCCCCCCTCCCTGAAGCTTTCTTT. This gives the protein CASSLSPLPEAFF.

This chain uses TRBV24-1 with TRBJ2-3; 8 bases agree with TRBD2. The CDR3 has 16 residues. Per germline, CDR1 KGHDR and CDR2 SFDVKD. Trimming removed 3 bases from V and 3 bases from J; junction bases left unmatched: 7. The CDR3 region is CATSDPGGGSTDTQYF. The CDR3 DNA follows: TGTGCCACCAGTGATCCCGGGGGGGGGAGTACAGATACGCAGTATTTT.

The chain is built from TRBV10-3 and TRBJ2-7, with TRBD2 matching 13 bases. Germline CDR1 reads ENHRY; CDR2 reads SYGVKD. With 3 bases clipped from V and 0 bases from J, the junction kept 8 bases outside the gene matches. The length of the CDR3 is 18 residues. The CDR3 nucleotides read TGTGCCATCAGTGAACCGGGACTAGCGGGGCCCGTCTCCTACGAGCAGTACTTC. Translating it yields CAISEPGLAGPVSYEQYF.

V gene TRBV9 combines with J gene TRBJ2-3; D not resolved. The length of the CDR3 is 15 residues. The germline V and J ends were trimmed by 1 base and 0 bases, with 9 bases remaining between them. Per germline, CDR1 SGDLS and CDR2 YYNGEE. This chain's CDR3 is CASSVTLSSTDTQYF. The CDR3 region has the DNA TGTGCCAGCAGCGTAACTCTATCTAGCACAGATACGCAGTATTTT. The full variable domain, in which reference TRBV9 and TRBJ2-3 provide the parts outside the CDR3, is DSGVTQTPKHLITATGQRVTLRCSPRSGDLSVYWYQQSLDQGLQFLIQYYNGEERAKGNILERFSAQQFPDLHSELNLSSLELGDSALYFCASSVTLSSTDTQYFGPGTRLTVL.

This clone appeared once. The chain uses TRBV25-1 and TRBJ1-2, with 7 bases that match TRBD1. The CDR3 is 14 amino acids. Per the germline V gene, CDR1 is MGHDK and CDR2 is SYGVNS. Trimming took 2 bases from V and 3 from J; bases not matched to a gene: 3. CDR3 loop: CASSEPGQYYGYTF. The CDR3 nucleotides are TGTGCCAGCAGTGAACCGGGACAGTACTATGGCTACACCTTC.

In its sample, this clone was seen a few times. J is TRBJ2-7 and V is TRBV14; 7 bases are a match to TRBD2. J gave up 7 bases and V 0 bases, and 9 bases lay outside the gene matches. Germline CDR1 SGHDN, CDR2 FVKESK. This CDR3 contains 15 residues. The CDR3 loop reads CASSQEVLGLPEQYF. The CDR3 nucleotides are TGTGCCAGCAGCCAAGAAGTCCTGGGACTACCGGAGCAGTACTTC.

A single count supports this clone. The rearrangement links TRBV3-1 (or the pseudogene TRBV3-2) to TRBJ2-3, with 12 positions matching TRBD2. This CDR3 has 17 residues. The germline gives CDR1 LGHDT, CDR2 YNNKEL (reference sequence). With 4 bases clipped from V and 0 bases from J, the junction kept 5 bases outside the gene matches. The DNA of the CDR3 is TGTGCCAGCAGCCCAAGACTAGCGGGGGTTAGCACAGATACGCAGTATTTT. Translating it yields CASSPRLAGVSTDTQYF.

The V gene is TRBV5-1, the J gene TRBJ2-3, with 14 bases that match TRBD2. The trim removed 8 bases at V and 5 bases at J, leaving 7 bases unmatched. Germline assignment: CDR1 SGHRS and CDR2 YFSETQ. There are 15 residues in the CDR3. CDR3 in amino acids: CASRTSGRSIDTQYF. The CDR3 nucleotides are TGCGCCAGTAGGACTAGCGGGAGGTCTATAGATACGCAGTATTTT.